A single sample gave rise to the 27 T cell receptor beta chains below, sequenced in a study of CD8+ T cells in alopecia areata. RNA extraction was followed by reverse transcription into cDNA, which acted as the sequencing template. The method was immunoSEQ multiplex PCR; TCRdb's version includes in-frame clones alone and lacks a portion of them. This table has fewer than 350,000 clones, 58% appearing once. Described treatment: oral pan-JAK inhibitor, 5-10 mg twice daily. The specimen was CD4+ T cells sorted from blood, collected at week 24, from a patient treated with tofacitinib. The receptor set was obtained from a human donor with alopecia areata.

V is TRBV29-1 and J is TRBJ2-7, with TRBD1 identical over 7 bases. This CDR3 spans 15 amino acids. CDR1 is SQVTM, CDR2 ANQGSEA, per germline. Trimming at V came to 3 bases and at J to 1 base, leaving 9 bases not matched to a gene. Here the CDR3 DNA reads TGCAGCGTTGACCCTACAGGGGACGGTTCCTACGAGCAGTACTTC. Its translation is CSVDPTGDGSYEQYF.

This clone was picked up a small number of times. DNA of the CDR3: TGCAGCGTTGAAGGCCGGGCGGGCACTGAAGCTTTCTTT. This translates into CSVEGRAGTEAFF. The V call is TRBV29-1, the J call TRBJ1-1, with no clear D. Trimming left V 1 base short and J 4 bases short, with 10 bases between. The CDR3 extends over 13 amino acids. In germline, CDR1 is SQVTM, CDR2 ANQGSEA.

The chain links TRBV23-1 to TRBJ1-6, with no clear D. TRBV23-1 is given ORF status, its function remaining uncertain. The CDR3 is made up of 14 amino acids. With 3 bases removed from V and 8 bases from J, the gap between germline ends came to 11 bases. CDR3 coding DNA: TGCGCCAGCAGTCAGATATCTGTGGATTCACCCCTCCACTTT. Translated, it gives CASSQISVDSPLHF.

The sample holds one count of this clone. The CDR3 DNA sequence: TGTGCCAGCAGTTTATTCTTTGGACAGGGGTTGGATGGCTACACCTTC. Protein sequence: CASSLFFGQGLDGYTF. V usage is TRBV28 and J usage is TRBJ1-2; TRBD1 matches 9 bases. The CDR3 covers 16 residues. With 1 base clipped from V and 6 bases from J, the junction kept 9 bases outside the gene matches. Per the germline V gene, CDR1 is MDHEN and CDR2 is SYDVKM.

The chain carries TRBV30 and TRBJ1-5; no definite D call. The CDR3 runs 14 residues. Germline CDR1 and CDR2: GTSNPN and SVGIG (reference sequence). Trimming stripped 0 bases from V and 7 bases from J, with 13 bases between. Here the CDR3 reads CAWSVGTASQPQHF. The CDR3 DNA follows: TGTGCCTGGAGTGTAGGAACAGCTTCCCAGCCCCAGCATTTT.

This sequence joins TRBV11-1 and TRBJ2-3; D gene unclear. The germline V and J ends were trimmed by 3 bases and 6 bases, with 10 bases remaining between them. This CDR3 has 13 amino acids. Germline CDR1 SGHAT, CDR2 FQDESV (reference sequence). Here the CDR3 DNA reads TGTGCCAGCAGCTTGACCGAAGGGGATACGCAGTATTTT. Protein sequence: CASSLTEGDTQYF.

The chain has TRBV2 and TRBJ2-5; maybe TRBD1 (7 bases). CDR3 size: 13 residues. Trimming stripped 5 bases from V and 4 bases from J, with 11 bases between. The germline gives CDR1 SNHLY, CDR2 FYNNEI. Written as DNA, the CDR3 is TGTGCCAGCAGTAGTCAGGGGGGAGAGACCCAGTACTTC. Amino acids: CASSSQGGETQYF.

This clone turned up a few times. The genes are TRBV7-9 and TRBJ1-5; D may be TRBD1 (6 bases). The CDR3 is 17 amino acids. Germline V gives CDR1 SEHNR, CDR2 FQNEAQ (reference sequence). V was trimmed by 5 bases and J by 4 bases, leaving 21 bases between them. DNA of the CDR3: TGTGCCAGCAGCCGTGGGGCAGAGGGACACCCTAATCAGCCCCAGCATTTT. Its translation is CASSRGAEGHPNQPQHF.

This chain joins TRBV11-2 and TRBJ2-7, with D possibly being TRBD1 or TRBD2 (5 bases each). Germline V gives CDR1 SGHAT, CDR2 FQNNGV. V was clipped by 3 bases and J by 0 bases, with 12 bases between them. The CDR3 contains 15 residues. The CDR3 sequence: CASSFRDGGSYEQYF. The CDR3 DNA follows: TGTGCCAGCAGCTTCAGGGACGGAGGCTCCTACGAGCAGTACTTC.

This chain joins TRBV19 and TRBJ2-4; tentatively, D is TRBD1 or TRBD2 (5 bases each). This CDR3 has 14 amino acids. Germline V lookup: CDR1 LNHDA, CDR2 SQIVND (reference sequence). V dropped 10 bases and J dropped 1 base, with 14 bases sitting between them. CDR3 in amino acids: CAIQTWGAKNIQYF. CDR3 DNA sequence: TGTGCCATTCAGACGTGGGGGGCCAAAAACATTCAGTACTTC.

This clone was counted a single time. The CDR3 sequence is CSVPPGLRGETQYF. CDR3 nucleotide sequence: TGCAGCGTTCCCCCGGGACTCCGGGGAGAGACCCAGTACTTC. The rearrangement joins TRBV29-1 to TRBJ2-5; tentatively, D is TRBD2 (6 bases). Germline assignment: CDR1 SQVTM and CDR2 ANQGSEA. V dropped 5 bases and J dropped 4 bases, with 17 bases sitting between them. The CDR3 contains 14 residues.

The chain uses TRBV9 and TRBJ1-2, with D perhaps matching TRBD1 (6 bases). Looked up from germline, CDR1 is SGDLS and CDR2 is YYNGEE. V gave up 0 bases and J gave up 2 bases, with 11 bases separating them. This CDR3 has 15 amino acids. The CDR3 nucleotides are TGTGCCAGCAGCGTAGAGTCAGGGGTAAACTATGGCTACACCTTC. Translating it yields CASSVESGVNYGYTF.

This clone was seen a handful of times. The chain joins TRBV29-1 to TRBJ2-5; 7 nucleotides agree with TRBD2. Germline trimming cut 4 bases from V and 2 bases from J; bases unmatched to any gene: 4. The CDR3 contains 13 residues. Germline loops: CDR1 SQVTM, CDR2 ANQGSEA. The CDR3 loop reads CSVGISGQETQYF. The CDR3 nucleotides are TGCAGCGTTGGAATTAGCGGGCAAGAGACCCAGTACTTC.

This chain connects TRBV7-9 to TRBJ2-7; D may be TRBD1 or TRBD2 (5 bases each). Trimming stripped 8 bases from V and 5 bases from J, with 16 bases between. CDR1 and CDR2 (germline): SEHNR, FQNEAQ (reference sequence). CDR3 length: 13 amino acids. In DNA, the CDR3 is TGTGCCAGCGGATTTGACGGGACCAACGAGCAGTACTTC. Amino acid sequence: CASGFDGTNEQYF.

CDR3 in amino acids: CAWSKWESTYEQYF. The CDR3 DNA sequence: TGTGCCTGGAGTAAATGGGAATCCACCTACGAGCAGTACTTC. The genes are TRBV30 and TRBJ2-7; no definite D call. There are 14 residues in the CDR3. V was trimmed by 2 bases and J by 2 bases, leaving 13 bases between them. Germline lookup yields CDR1 GTSNPN and CDR2 SVGIG (reference sequence).

This chain uses TRBV5-1 with TRBJ1-1; 11 bases fit TRBD1. CDR3 length: 14 amino acids. The ends lost 4 bases at V and 10 bases at J; junction bases unmatched: 9. CDR1 is SGHRS and CDR2 is YFSETQ in the germline V gene. CDR3 coding DNA: TGCGCCAGCAGCCCAGGGACAGGGGGATCATTAGCTTTCTTT. This codes for CASSPGTGGSLAFF.

The J gene is TRBJ2-2, the V gene TRBV11-1, with 10 nucleotides matching TRBD1. The germline CDR1 and CDR2 sequences are SGHAT and FQDESV (reference sequence). V lost 5 bases to trimming and J lost 6 bases; unmatched junction nucleotides: 12. The CDR3 covers 17 residues. The CDR3 sequence is CASSPSEGQGIPGELFF. CDR3 coding DNA: TGTGCCAGCAGCCCCAGCGAGGGACAGGGGATACCCGGGGAGCTGTTTTTT.

This clone has only a few counts. This chain joins TRBV10-3 and TRBJ1-1; no clear D. V was trimmed by 4 bases and J by 1 base, leaving 7 bases between them. CDR1 is ENHRY, CDR2 SYGVKD, per germline. The CDR3 loop spans 13 amino acids. The CDR3 DNA reads TGTGCCATCAGTGTCCGAGAGAACACTGAAGCTTTCTTT. Protein: CAISVRENTEAFF.

V is TRBV29-1 and J is TRBJ2-7; 10 bases are a match to TRBD1. CDR3 length: 14 amino acids. Germline lookup yields CDR1 SQVTM and CDR2 ANQGSEA. J gave up 0 bases and V 6 bases, and 5 bases lay outside the gene matches. The CDR3: CSVGTGALSYEQYF. The CDR3, as DNA: TGCAGCGTAGGGACAGGGGCCCTCTCCTACGAGCAGTACTTC.

The rearrangement joins TRBV30 to TRBJ2-5; TRBD1 is a possible D gene (6 bases). CDR3 length: 13 amino acids. V lost 2 bases and J 5 bases, leaving 12 bases between the germline ends. The germline gives CDR1 GTSNPN, CDR2 SVGIG (reference sequence). This CDR3 reads CAWSLTGPETQYF. The CDR3 DNA sequence: TGTGCCTGGAGTCTTACAGGGCCGGAGACCCAGTACTTC.

The gene calls are TRBV29-1 and TRBJ2-1, with TRBD1 as a possible D gene (6 bases). Between the trimmed V and J ends, which lost 3 bases and 4 bases, there was a span of 13 bases. The CDR3 covers 14 residues. Germline V CDR1 and CDR2: SQVTM, ANQGSEA. CDR3 protein: CSVERGFTYNEQFF. In DNA, the CDR3 is TGCAGCGTTGAGAGGGGGTTTACGTACAATGAGCAGTTCTTC.

This clone was counted a few times. The chain carries TRBV20-1 and TRBJ1-1, with D unclear. Per germline, CDR1 DFQATT and CDR2 SNEGSKA (reference sequence). The V and J ends lost 5 bases and 8 bases respectively, with 12 bases between them. The CDR3 runs to 11 residues. The CDR3 sequence: CSALRSPEAFF. The CDR3 DNA is TGCAGTGCTCTTCGTAGTCCCGAAGCTTTCTTT.

This clone was picked up a small number of times. The J gene is TRBJ2-1, the V gene TRBV9; 9 nucleotides align to TRBD2. V gave up 7 bases and J gave up 4 bases; unmatched junction bases: 9. The CDR3 contains 15 residues. Germline CDR1 and CDR2: SGDLS and YYNGEE. This CDR3 reads CASSLGRGGYNEQFF. As DNA, the CDR3 is TGTGCCAGCTCCCTTGGGCGGGGGGGTTACAATGAGCAGTTCTTC.

The rearrangement joins TRBV4-3 to TRBJ2-1, with D maybe TRBD2 (5 bases). CDR1 LGHNA and CDR2 YSLEER come from the germline V gene. The CDR3 loop spans 18 amino acids. Deletions cut 0 bases from V and 9 bases from J, with 24 bases between. The CDR3 here is CASSQEMAGATTVFEQFF. The CDR3 DNA follows: TGCGCCAGCAGCCAAGAGATGGCGGGCGCCACAACGGTTTTTGAGCAGTTCTTC.

J is TRBJ2-7 and V is TRBV25-1, with no clear D. CDR3 length equals 15 residues. Trimming cost V 3 bases and J 6 bases, with 18 bases left between them. Germline V gives CDR1 MGHDK, CDR2 SYGVNS. The CDR3 sequence: CASSETAITPGEQYF. The CDR3 bases are TGTGCCAGCAGTGAGACGGCGATCACCCCCGGCGAGCAGTACTTC.

The rearrangement uses TRBV2 and TRBJ2-5; D is perhaps TRBD1 or TRBD2 (5 bases each). The CDR3 runs to 15 residues. V was trimmed by 6 bases and J by 1 base, leaving 15 bases between them. The germline CDR1 and CDR2 sequences are SNHLY and FYNNEI. The chain's CDR3 is CASSGIRQLQETQYF. CDR3 in DNA: TGTGCCAGCAGCGGGATCCGACAGCTCCAAGAGACCCAGTACTTC.

The chain recombines TRBV6-1 with TRBJ2-5; 13 bases match TRBD2. The CDR3 contains 17 residues. CDR1 MNHNS and CDR2 SASEGT come from the germline V gene. Trimming took 4 bases from V and 4 from J; bases not matched to a gene: 9. The CDR3 loop is CASSAVTSGGALETQYF. CDR3 nucleotides: TGTGCCAGCAGTGCTGTTACTAGCGGGGGGGCTCTAGAGACCCAGTACTTC.